This T cell receptor (beta chain) came from a study of shared clonotypes between healthy human individuals. Whole-study results and caveats: Of the naive CD4 clonotypes, 4% to 5% were shared across a handful of donors.

On this clone itself: Antigen specificity is unknown.

Positive CCR7 selection of CD45RO-negative cells yielded the naive CD8 cells, and terminally differentiated effector memory CD45RA+ cells were excluded. V dropped 5 bases and J dropped 1 base, with 20 bases sitting between them. In germline, CDR1 is SGHTA, CDR2 FQGNSA. The CDR3 is made up of 17 amino acids. Only in-frame clones appear in the TCRdb table, and some are missing; sequencing was by immunoSEQ multiplex PCR. The sample lists millions of clones, approximately 94% occurring once. This sequence joins TRBV7-2 and TRBJ1-2; D unclear. Input material: naive CD8+ T cells sorted from blood. The clonotype comes from a man aged 18 to 30 in good health. The DNA for the CDR3 is TGTGCCAGCAGCACAGATGATGCGGGGATTTTTAACTATGGCTACACCTTC. Its translation: CASSTDDAGIFNYGYTF.